Below are 18 T cell receptor beta chains sequenced from a single sample in a study of cytomegalovirus exposure and HLA in healthy donors (dated by TCRdb to about 2017). Preparation of the library involved the immunoSEQ multiplex PCR assay. TCRdb obtained this table from immuneACCESS and retained in-frame rearrangements with V and J assigned. These tables miss some clones; where compared with another copy, unresolved V genes account for less than half of the shortfall, and the remainder is unexplained. The sample yields 130,000 or so clones; about 88% were counted once. Around 9% of the sample belongs to the ten largest clones. What was sequenced was PBMCs. The receptor set was obtained from a woman aged 18-35 years in good health and CMV-seropositive.

The J gene is TRBJ1-1, the V gene TRBV29-1, with no clear D. Germline V gene lookup returns CDR1 SQVTM and CDR2 ANQGSEA. This CDR3 is 11 amino acids long. The CDR3 bases are TGCACGGGTGGCGGGGAAACTGAAGCTTTCTTT. Translation gives CTGGGETEAFF.

J is TRBJ1-4 and V is TRBV7-9; tentative D call: TRBD1 (5 bases). Trimming cost V 5 bases and J 8 bases, with 15 bases left between them. Germline assignment: CDR1 SEHNR and CDR2 FQNEAQ (reference sequence). CDR3 length: 14 amino acids. DNA of the CDR3: TGTGCCAGCAGCCCTCTTGCCCAGGGCGAAAAACTGTTTTTT. Protein sequence: CASSPLAQGEKLFF.

The chain links TRBV11-2 to TRBJ2-7; 7 positions agree with TRBD1. V lost 1 base, J lost 6 bases, and 18 bases stayed unmatched. This CDR3 is built from 18 residues. In germline, CDR1 is SGHAT, CDR2 FQNNGV. For the CDR3, the DNA is TGTGCCAGCAGCTTAGCCCCCGGGTGGGGCAGGTCAGGGGGCGAGCAGTACTTC. It is translated as CASSLAPGWGRSGGEQYF.

The chain carries TRBV10-3 and TRBJ1-1; D might be TRBD1 (6 bases). V shed 0 bases and J shed 3 bases, with 17 bases lying between them. CDR3 length: 17 amino acids. Germline V gene lookup returns CDR1 ENHRY and CDR2 SYGVKD. The CDR3 spells CAISESGGGAGDTEAFF. The CDR3 nucleotides are TGTGCCATCAGTGAGTCAGGGGGGGGCGCCGGGGACACTGAAGCTTTCTTT.

The rearrangement joins TRBV7-9 to TRBJ1-4, with D unclear. In germline, CDR1 is SEHNR, CDR2 FQNEAQ (reference sequence). This CDR3 is 14 amino acids long. Trimming removed 5 bases at V and 3 bases at J, with 10 bases between. For the CDR3, the DNA is TGTGCCAGCAGCCCCGGGAGGGCTAATGAAAAACTGTTTTTT. Its translation: CASSPGRANEKLFF.

CDR3 residues: CASSLAYTGVGTEAFF. CDR3 DNA sequence: TGCGCCAGCAGCTTGGCCTATACAGGGGTAGGCACTGAAGCTTTCTTT. This chain connects TRBV5-1 to TRBJ1-1; TRBD1 matches at 7 bases. CDR1 is SGHRS, CDR2 YFSETQ, per germline. Germline trimming cut 0 bases from V and 4 bases from J; bases unmatched to any gene: 9. The CDR3 extends over 16 amino acids.

The V gene is TRBV19, the J gene TRBJ1-1; the match to TRBD1 covers 7 bases. The CDR3 totals 10 residues. In germline, CDR1 is LNHDA, CDR2 SQIVND (reference sequence). Trimming removed 8 bases from V and 10 bases from J; junction bases left unmatched: 4. The CDR3 reads CASLGQRAFF. DNA of the CDR3: TGTGCCAGTTTGGGACAGAGAGCTTTCTTT.

The CDR3 spells CASSPSLWVKETQYF. Here the CDR3 DNA reads TGTGCCAGCAGCCCTAGCCTATGGGTTAAAGAGACCCAGTACTTC. The chain links TRBV14 to TRBJ2-5; tentatively, D is TRBD2 (5 bases). Trimming took 4 bases from V and 3 from J, leaving 15 bases between them. From germline, CDR1 is SGHDN and CDR2 FVKESK. This CDR3 comprises 15 residues.

This clone was detected only a few times. The gene calls are TRBV9 and TRBJ1-2, with 8 bases identical to TRBD1. J was trimmed by 7 bases and V by 3 bases; bases with no gene match: 8. The germline gives CDR1 SGDLS, CDR2 YYNGEE. The CDR3 totals 14 residues. DNA for the CDR3: TGTGCCAGCAGCGCGGCTTCGACAGGGGCTGGCTACACCTTC. This translates into CASSAASTGAGYTF.

J is TRBJ1-6 and V is TRBV29-1; 7 nucleotides agree with TRBD1. Per the germline V gene, CDR1 is SQVTM and CDR2 is ANQGSEA. The CDR3 consists of 12 residues. Trimming removed 6 bases from V and 7 bases from J; junction bases left unmatched: 3. The CDR3 spells CSVRQGNSPLHF. DNA of the CDR3: TGCAGCGTCCGACAGGGAAATTCACCCCTCCACTTT.

Only one count was recorded for this clone. This chain connects TRBV30 to TRBJ2-5; no firm D call. Trimming cost V 0 bases and J 1 base, with 3 bases left between them. CDR3 length: 12 amino acids. CDR1 and CDR2 (germline): GTSNPN, SVGIG (reference sequence). The CDR3 loop is CAWSVIQETQYF. The CDR3 nucleotides read TGTGCCTGGAGTGTCATCCAAGAGACCCAGTACTTC. The full variable domain, completed using reference TRBV30 and TRBJ2-5, is SQTIHQWPATLVQPVGSPLSLECTVEGTSNPNLYWYRQAAGRGLQLLFYSVGIGQISSEVPQNLSASRPQDRQFILSSKKLLLSDSGFYLCAWSVIQETQYFGPGTRLLVL.

The J gene is TRBJ2-3, the V gene TRBV9; a weak D match, TRBD2 (6 bases). The CDR3 is 16 residues long. The V gene lost 3 bases and the J gene lost 2 bases, with 16 bases spanning the gap. Germline assignment: CDR1 SGDLS and CDR2 YYNGEE. The CDR3 nucleotides read TGTGCCAGCAGCGAGATGGGACTCGAGAACACAGATACGCAGTATTTT. Translation gives CASSEMGLENTDTQYF.

This rearrangement joins TRBV29-1 to TRBJ1-1; TRBD1 might be the D (6 bases). The CDR3 is 9 residues long. The germline V gene encodes CDR1 SQVTM and CDR2 ANQGSEA. The CDR3: CSDGQEAFF. The CDR3 bases are TGCAGTGATGGACAGGAAGCTTTCTTT.

The V gene is TRBV7-2, the J gene TRBJ2-7; TRBD2 is a possible D gene (6 bases). The V gene's germline CDR1 is SGHTA and CDR2 FQGNSA. The CDR3 runs to 14 residues. V was clipped by 6 bases and J by 0 bases, with 12 bases between them. The CDR3 region is CASRPGSSSYEQYF. The CDR3 nucleotides read TGTGCCAGCAGACCCGGGAGCAGCTCCTACGAGCAGTACTTC.

The chain employs TRBV7-2 and TRBJ2-1, with 7 bases identical to TRBD1. The junction had 2 bases not matched to a gene; V was cut back by 8 bases and J by 1 base. Per germline, CDR1 SGHTA and CDR2 FQGNSA. This CDR3 is built from 13 residues. Here the CDR3 reads CASDRASYNEQFF. Written as DNA, the CDR3 is TGTGCCAGCGACAGGGCATCCTACAATGAGCAGTTCTTC.

The chain uses TRBV28 and TRBJ1-6, with D unresolved. The germline V and J ends were trimmed by 6 bases and 7 bases, with 4 bases remaining between them. Per germline, CDR1 MDHEN and CDR2 SYDVKM. The CDR3 is 11 residues long. The CDR3 loop is CASSRNSPLHF. CDR3 nucleotides: TGTGCCAGCAGCCGGAATTCACCCCTCCACTTT.

The chain joins TRBV6-5 to TRBJ1-2, with 9 positions matching TRBD1. This CDR3 is built from 15 residues. Per the germline V gene, CDR1 is MNHEY and CDR2 is SVGAGI. J gave up 5 bases and V 0 bases, and 4 bases lay outside the gene matches. CDR3: CASSYSKQGAYGYTF. Here the CDR3 DNA reads TGTGCCAGCAGTTACTCGAAACAGGGGGCGTATGGCTACACCTTC.

The chain has TRBV29-1 and TRBJ2-3; D perhaps matches TRBD2 (5 bases). This CDR3 is built from 15 residues. Trimming removed 2 bases from V and 0 bases from J, with 12 bases in between. CDR1 is SQVTM, CDR2 ANQGSEA, per germline. CDR3 sequence (DNA): TGCAGCGTTGAACCCCCCCCGGGGAGCACAGATACGCAGTATTTT. Translating it yields CSVEPPPGSTDTQYF.